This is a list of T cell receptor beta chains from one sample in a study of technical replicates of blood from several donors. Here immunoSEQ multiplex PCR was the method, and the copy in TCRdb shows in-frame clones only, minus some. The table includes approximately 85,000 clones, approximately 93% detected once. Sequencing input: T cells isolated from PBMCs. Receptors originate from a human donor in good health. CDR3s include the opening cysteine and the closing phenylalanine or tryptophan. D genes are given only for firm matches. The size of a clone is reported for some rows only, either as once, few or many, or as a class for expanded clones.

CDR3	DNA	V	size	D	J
CASARQDTGNTIYF	TGTGCCAGTGCCCGACAGGACACTGGAAACACCATATATTTT	TRBV19	.	.	TRBJ1-3
CASSSSGRRDEQYF	TGTGCCAGCAGCTCGAGCGGGAGGCGAGACGAGCAGTACTTC	TRBV28	.	TRBD2	TRBJ2-7
CASSLGSGEQYF	TGTGCCAGCAGCTTAGGCTCAGGCGAGCAGTACTTC	TRBV7-9	.	.	TRBJ2-7
CASTLNSGGVEPLFF	TGTGCCAGCACCCTAAATTCAGGGGGCGTGGAACCACTGTTTTTT	TRBV27	.	TRBD1	TRBJ1-4
CASSVREARGHWYEQFF	TGTGCCAGCAGCGTCCGAGAGGCCCGTGGCCATTGGTATGAGCAGTTCTTC	TRBV9	once	.	TRBJ2-1
CASSYSGGLNTGELFF	TGTGCCAGCAGTTACTCAGGGGGCCTGAACACCGGGGAGCTGTTTTTT	TRBV6-5	once	TRBD1	TRBJ2-2
CASSSAAGGRNKQDTDTQYF	TGTGCCAGCAGCTCCGCGGCGGGGGGACGAAACAAACAGGACACAGATACGCAGTATTTT	TRBV11-3	.	TRBD2	TRBJ2-3
CATSETGEYTGELFF	TGTGCCACCAGCGAGACGGGAGAATACACCGGGGAGCTGTTTTTT	TRBV15	.	.	TRBJ2-2
CASSYSGGESEQYF	TGCGCCAGCAGTTATAGCGGGGGTGAGTCCGAGCAGTACTTC	TRBV5-1	.	TRBD2	TRBJ2-7
CAWSWGGSYNEQFF	TGTGCCTGGAGTTGGGGGGGATCCTACAATGAGCAGTTCTTC	TRBV30	.	TRBD2	TRBJ2-1
CAVQGDRPMNTEAFF	TGTGCCGTGCAGGGGGACAGGCCTATGAACACTGAAGCTTTCTTT	TRBV7-2	.	TRBD1	TRBJ1-1
CAWNSGQGAVNTEAFF	TGTGCCTGGAACTCGGGACAGGGGGCCGTGAACACTGAAGCTTTCTTT	TRBV30	once	TRBD1	TRBJ1-1
CAWDRTGTSGANVLTF	TGTGCCTGGGACAGAACAGGGACCTCTGGGGCCAACGTCCTGACTTTC	TRBV30	.	.	TRBJ2-6
CASSVRGHSSYEQYF	TGTGCCAGCAGCGTCAGAGGCCACTCCTCCTACGAGCAGTACTTC	TRBV21-1	.	.	TRBJ2-7
CASSVENSWTSRYNEQFF	TGTGCCAGCAGCGTAGAAAACTCCTGGACTAGCAGATACAATGAGCAGTTCTTC	TRBV2	.	TRBD2	TRBJ2-1
CASSYSTGKEGYTF	TGTGCCAGCAGTTACTCAACGGGGAAGGAGGGCTACACCTTC	TRBV6-5	once	.	TRBJ1-2
CASSQHTNTGELFF	TGTGCCAGCAGCCAACATACGAACACCGGGGAGCTGTTTTTT	TRBV11-2	.	.	TRBJ2-2
CASGVSLAGSSTDTQYF	TGTGCCAGCGGTGTTAGCTTAGCGGGGTCTAGCACAGATACGCAGTATTTT	TRBV4-2	.	TRBD2	TRBJ2-3
CASSEGAGANVLTF	TGTGCCAGCAGTGAAGGAGCTGGGGCCAACGTCCTGACTTTC	TRBV25-1	.	.	TRBJ2-6
CASRPQGARGTGELFF	TGTGCCAGCAGACCCCAGGGGGCGCGGGGCACCGGGGAGCTGTTTTTT	TRBV2	.	TRBD1	TRBJ2-2
CAWSGTGEPLNYGYTF	TGTGCCTGGAGTGGGACAGGGGAGCCGTTGAACTATGGCTACACCTTC	TRBV30	.	TRBD1	TRBJ1-2
CSVYRQGAVYGTEAFF	TGCAGCGTTTACCGACAGGGGGCGGTGTATGGCACTGAAGCTTTCTTT	TRBV29-1	.	TRBD1	TRBJ1-1
CASSLDDRGYEQYF	TGTGCCAGCAGCTTAGATGACAGGGGCTACGAGCAGTACTTC	TRBV5-8	.	TRBD1	TRBJ2-7
CASSPLLTGSGYTF	TGTGCCAGCAGCCCCCTCCTGACAGGCTCTGGCTACACCTTC	TRBV5-6	.	.	TRBJ1-2
CASSLSPAGPDEQYF	TGCGCCAGCAGCTTGAGCCCAGCGGGGCCGGACGAGCAGTACTTC	TRBV5-1	.	TRBD2	TRBJ2-7
CASAGQGAYGEAFF	TGTGCTAGTGCCGGACAGGGGGCTTACGGTGAAGCTTTCTTT	TRBV12-5	.	TRBD1	TRBJ1-1
CASSLGVRDGDEQYF	TGTGCCAGCAGCTTGGGGGTCAGGGATGGCGACGAGCAGTACTTC	TRBV5-8	once	.	TRBJ2-7
CASSQGTEGTYEQYF	TGCGCCAGCAGCCAAGGGACAGAGGGGACCTACGAGCAGTACTTC	TRBV4-1	.	.	TRBJ2-7